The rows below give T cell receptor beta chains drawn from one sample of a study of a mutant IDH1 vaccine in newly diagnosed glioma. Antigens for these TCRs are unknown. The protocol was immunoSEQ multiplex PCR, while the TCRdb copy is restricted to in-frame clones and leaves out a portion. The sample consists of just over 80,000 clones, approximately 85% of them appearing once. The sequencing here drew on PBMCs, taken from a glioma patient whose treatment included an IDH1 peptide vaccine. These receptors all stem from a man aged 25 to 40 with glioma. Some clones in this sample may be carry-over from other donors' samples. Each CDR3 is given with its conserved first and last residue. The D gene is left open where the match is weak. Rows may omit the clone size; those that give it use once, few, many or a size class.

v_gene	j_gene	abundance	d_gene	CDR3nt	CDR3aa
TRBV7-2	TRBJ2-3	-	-	TGTGCCAGCAGCTTCGACTATAACACAGATACGCAGTATTTT	CASSFDYNTDTQYF
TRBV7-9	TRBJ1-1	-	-	TGTGCCAGCAGGCCGTCAGGTTTCTTAAACACTGAAGCTTTCTTT	CASRPSGFLNTEAFF
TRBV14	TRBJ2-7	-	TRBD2	TGTGCCAGCAGCCAAAGGCTAGCGGGGATGGGGGAGCAGTACTTC	CASSQRLAGMGEQYF
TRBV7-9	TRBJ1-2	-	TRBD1	TGTGCCAGCAGCTCAGGGGGTGTAAGCTATGGCTACACCTTC	CASSSGGVSYGYTF
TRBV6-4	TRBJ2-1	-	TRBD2	TGTGCCAGCAGTGAACTAGCGGGGTACAATGAGCAGTTCTTC	CASSELAGYNEQFF
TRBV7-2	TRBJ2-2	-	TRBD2	TGTGCCAGCAGCTCCGCCCGGCGGGGGGGAACCGGGGAGCTGTTTTTT	CASSSARRGGTGELFF
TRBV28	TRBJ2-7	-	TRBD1	TGTGCCAGTTCAGGGGGTTACTACGAGCAGTACTTC	CASSGGYYEQYF
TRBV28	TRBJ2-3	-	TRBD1	TGTGCCAGCAGTTTCATCCGGGACAGGGTAACAGATACGCAGTATTTT	CASSFIRDRVTDTQYF
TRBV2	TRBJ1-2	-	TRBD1	TGTGCCAGCAGTACTGAAGGCGGGACAGGGGGGTTCTATGGCTACACCTTC	CASSTEGGTGGFYGYTF
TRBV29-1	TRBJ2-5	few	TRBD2	TGCAGCGTTGAAGATACGGGAGGGCCAACCCAGTACTTC	CSVEDTGGPTQYF
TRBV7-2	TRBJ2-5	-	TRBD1	TGTGCCAGCAGCAGGAACAGGGGGCGCGAGGAGACCCAGTACTTC	CASSRNRGREETQYF
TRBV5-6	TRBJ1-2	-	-	TGTGCCAGCAGCTGGTGGCTTAAGAAGGAGGGCTACACCTTC	CASSWWLKKEGYTF
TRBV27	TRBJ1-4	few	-	TGTGCCAGCAGTTCTCAGGGAGAACCAACTAATGAAAAACTGTTTTTT	CASSSQGEPTNEKLFF
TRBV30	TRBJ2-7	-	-	TGTGCCTGGAGCCCGGGGATGGGCGCTTACGAGCAGTACTTC	CAWSPGMGAYEQYF
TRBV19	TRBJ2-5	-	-	TGTGCCAGTAGTTCCGGAAGAACAGAGACCCAGTACTTC	CASSSGRTETQYF
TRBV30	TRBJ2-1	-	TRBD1	TGTGCCTGGGGCCACCTGGACAGGGGGAGTTTGCAGTTCTTC	CAWGHLDRGSLQFF
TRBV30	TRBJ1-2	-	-	TGTGCCTGGAGTAGTCGTCTCGCGTTGGGCTACACCTTC	CAWSSRLALGYTF
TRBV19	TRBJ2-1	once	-	TGTGCCAGTAAACAGGGCCCTGACTACAATGAGCAGTTCTTC	CASKQGPDYNEQFF
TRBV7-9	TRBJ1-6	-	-	TGTGCCAGCAGCTCCGAGTTGGGGATAGGTAATTCACCCCTCCACTTT	CASSSELGIGNSPLHF
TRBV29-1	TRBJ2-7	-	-	TGCAGCGTGGTACGAGGGGCCTACGAGCAGTACTTC	CSVVRGAYEQYF
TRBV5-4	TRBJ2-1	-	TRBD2	TGTGCCAGCAAGACTAGCGCCGGCAATGAGCAGTTCTTC	CASKTSAGNEQFF
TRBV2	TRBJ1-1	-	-	TGTGCCAGCAGCGCTGATGCGAGAGGTATGAACACTGAAGCTTTCTTT	CASSADARGMNTEAFF
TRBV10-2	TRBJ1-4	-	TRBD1	TGCGCCAGCAGTGATTCGGATTTTCCCGGGACAGGGGGTGAAAAACTGTTTTTT	CASSDSDFPGTGGEKLFF
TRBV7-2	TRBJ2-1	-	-	TGTGCCAGCAGCTCCTTACACAGTTCGGATGAGCAGTTCTTC	CASSSLHSSDEQFF
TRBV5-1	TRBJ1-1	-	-	TGCGCCAGCAGCTTGGCCTGGGGGGCTCACACTGAAGCTTTCTTT	CASSLAWGAHTEAFF
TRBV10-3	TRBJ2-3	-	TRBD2	TGTGCCATCAGGCAATCGGGGGGAGCTAACACAGATACGCAGTATTTT	CAIRQSGGANTDTQYF
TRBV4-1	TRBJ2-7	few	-	TGCGCCAGCAGCCAAGAGACGTATCGTCCATTCTACGAGCAGTACTTC	CASSQETYRPFYEQYF
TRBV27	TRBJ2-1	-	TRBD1	TGTGCCAGCAGTCGACAGGGGGCCAATGAGCAGTTCTTC	CASSRQGANEQFF
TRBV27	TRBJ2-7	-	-	TGTGCCAGCAGTCTCCGCCTGGGCCCATCCGAGCAGTACTTC	CASSLRLGPSEQYF
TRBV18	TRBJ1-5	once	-	TGTGCCAGCTCACCGCAACGGACGGAAAATCAGCCCCAGCATTTT	CASSPQRTENQPQHF
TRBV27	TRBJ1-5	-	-	TGTGCCAGCAGTACACGGAATAGCAATCAGCCCCAGCATTTT	CASSTRNSNQPQHF
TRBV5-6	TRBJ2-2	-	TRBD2	TGTGCCAGCAGCCCAGCCGTGACTAGCGGGGGTCTGGAGGAGCTGTTTTTT	CASSPAVTSGGLEELFF
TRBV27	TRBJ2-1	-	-	TGTGCCAGCATGGCGCAGGGGGGCAACAATGAGCAGTTCTTC	CASMAQGGNNEQFF
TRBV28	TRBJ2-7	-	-	TGTGCCAGCGGACTTACTACAGGCTGGGGCGAGCAGTACTTC	CASGLTTGWGEQYF
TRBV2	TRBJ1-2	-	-	TGTGCCAGCAGTGAAGCGCTTGGGTGGCAGGGGTATGGCTACACCTTC	CASSEALGWQGYGYTF
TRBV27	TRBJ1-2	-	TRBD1	TGTGCCAGCAGTTTGGCGACAGGGGGCGGCTACACCTTC	CASSLATGGGYTF
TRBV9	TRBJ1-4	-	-	TGTGCCAGCAGCGTTTCAGTGAATGAAAAACTGTTTTTT	CASSVSVNEKLFF
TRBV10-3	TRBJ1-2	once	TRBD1	TGTGCCATCAGTGAGTCTAAACAGGGGGCGAATGGCTACACCTTC	CAISESKQGANGYTF
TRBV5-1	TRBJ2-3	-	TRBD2	TGCGCCAGCAGCTTGGCCGGAGCAAGCGGGGCAGATACGCAGTATTTT	CASSLAGASGADTQYF
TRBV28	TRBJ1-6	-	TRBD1	TGTGCCAGCAGTTTGGGGGCCGGGACAGGGGTGAGCTCCTATAATTCACCCCTCCACTTT	CASSLGAGTGVSSYNSPLHF
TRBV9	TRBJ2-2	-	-	TGTGCCAGCAGCGTAGACAGGGTTGAGGACACCGGGGAGCTGTTTTTT	CASSVDRVEDTGELFF
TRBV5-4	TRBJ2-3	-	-	TGTGCCAGCAGCTTGGATAGGGACTCCTCCACAGATACGCAGTATTTT	CASSLDRDSSTDTQYF
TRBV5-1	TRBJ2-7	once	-	TGCGCCAGCAGGGGAGGGTCTGGGACAAACGAGCAGTACTTC	CASRGGSGTNEQYF
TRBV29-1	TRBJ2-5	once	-	TGCAGCGTTGAAAGGATGGATGGAGAGACCCAGTACTTC	CSVERMDGETQYF
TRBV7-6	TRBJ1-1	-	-	TGTGCCAGCAGCTTAGCCGGGCCCAGCACTGAAGCTTTCTTT	CASSLAGPSTEAFF
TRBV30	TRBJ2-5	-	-	TGTGCCTGGAGTGGTGCCCTCCAAGAGACCCAGTACTTC	CAWSGALQETQYF
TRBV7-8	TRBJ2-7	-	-	TGTGCCACAAAATTAGGGGGAGGGTCCTACGAGCAGTACTTC	CATKLGGGSYEQYF
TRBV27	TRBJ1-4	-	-	TGTGCCAGCAGGAGTCCTAATGAAAAACTGTTTTTT	CASRSPNEKLFF
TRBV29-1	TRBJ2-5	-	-	TGCAGCGTCGTTCCCATCGGGACATCCAACCAAGAGACCCAGTACTTC	CSVVPIGTSNQETQYF
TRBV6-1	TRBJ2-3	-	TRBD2	TGTGCCAGCAGTGAGGGGACTAGCTTTCGGGGTTCGTGGTATTTT	CASSEGTSFRGSWYF
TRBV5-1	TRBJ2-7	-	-	TGCGCCAGCAGCTTGAATTGGGCTGACGAGCAGTACTTC	CASSLNWADEQYF
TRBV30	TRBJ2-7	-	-	TGTGCCTGGAGTGTCGTCGGTCTGGGCGAGCAGTACTTC	CAWSVVGLGEQYF
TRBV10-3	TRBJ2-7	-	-	TGTGCCATCAGTGAGTCGATTTGGGACCCCGACTACGAGCAGTACTTC	CAISESIWDPDYEQYF
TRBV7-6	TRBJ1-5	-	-	TGTGCCAGCAGCTTACAGGGGTTCGGCAATCAGCCCCAGCATTTT	CASSLQGFGNQPQHF